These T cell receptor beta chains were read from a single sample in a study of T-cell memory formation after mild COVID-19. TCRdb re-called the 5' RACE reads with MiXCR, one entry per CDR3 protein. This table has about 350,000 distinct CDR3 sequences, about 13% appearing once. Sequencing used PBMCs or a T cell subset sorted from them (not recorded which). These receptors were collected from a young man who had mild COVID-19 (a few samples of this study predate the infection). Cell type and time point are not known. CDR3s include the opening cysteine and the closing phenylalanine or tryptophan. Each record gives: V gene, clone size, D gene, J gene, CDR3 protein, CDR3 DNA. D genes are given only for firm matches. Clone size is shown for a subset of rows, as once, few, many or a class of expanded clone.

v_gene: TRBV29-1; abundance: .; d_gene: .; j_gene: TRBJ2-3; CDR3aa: CSALRVNTDTQYF; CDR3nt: TGCAGCGCCCTCCGGGTTAACACAGATACGCAGTATTTT
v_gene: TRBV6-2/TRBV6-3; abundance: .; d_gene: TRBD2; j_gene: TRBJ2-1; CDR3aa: CASSRGGALANEQFF; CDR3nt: TGTGCCAGCAGTCGCGGGGGGGCCTTAGCGAATGAGCAGTTCTTC
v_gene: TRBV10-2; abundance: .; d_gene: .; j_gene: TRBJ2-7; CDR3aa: CASSVRGPPYEQYF; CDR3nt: TGCGCCAGCAGTGTAAGGGGCCCCCCCTACGAGCAGTACTTC
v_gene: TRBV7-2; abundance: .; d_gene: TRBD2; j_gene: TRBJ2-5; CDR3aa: CASSLGLAGGSYAETQYF; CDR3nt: TGTGCCAGCAGCTTGGGACTAGCGGGGGGGAGTTATGCGGAGACCCAGTACTTC
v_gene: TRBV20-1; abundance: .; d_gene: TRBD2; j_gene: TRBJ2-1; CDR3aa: CSARLAADSYNEQFF; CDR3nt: TGCAGTGCTAGGCTAGCGGCGGACTCCTACAATGAGCAGTTCTTC
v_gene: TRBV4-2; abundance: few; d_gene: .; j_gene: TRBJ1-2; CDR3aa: CASSQDGERGYTF; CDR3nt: TGTGCCAGCAGCCAAGACGGGGAGAGGGGCTACACCTTC
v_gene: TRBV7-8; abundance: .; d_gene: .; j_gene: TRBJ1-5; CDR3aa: CASSLGPLGQPQHF; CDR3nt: TGTGCCAGCAGCTTAGGGCCCCTAGGTCAGCCCCAGCATTTT
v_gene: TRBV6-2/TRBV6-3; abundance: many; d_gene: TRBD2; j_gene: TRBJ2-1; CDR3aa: CASSWTSGYNEQFF; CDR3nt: TGTGCCAGCAGTTGGACTAGCGGTTACAATGAGCAGTTCTTC
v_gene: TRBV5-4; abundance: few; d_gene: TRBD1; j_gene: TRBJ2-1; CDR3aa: CASSLDRAKYNEQFF; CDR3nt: TGTGCCAGCAGTTTGGACAGGGCTAAATACAATGAGCAGTTCTTC
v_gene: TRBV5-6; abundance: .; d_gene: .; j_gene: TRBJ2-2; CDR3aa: CASQAGGDVLSGELFF; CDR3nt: TGTGCCAGCCAGGCTGGAGGGGATGTTCTGAGCGGGGAGCTGTTTTTT
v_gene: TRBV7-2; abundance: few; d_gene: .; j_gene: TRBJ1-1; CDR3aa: CASSRALNTEAFF; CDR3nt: TGTGCCAGCAGCCGGGCCCTAAACACTGAAGCTTTCTTT
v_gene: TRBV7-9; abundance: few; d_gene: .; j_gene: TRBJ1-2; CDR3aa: CASSPRGYGYTF; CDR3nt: TGTGCCAGCAGCCCACGGGGGTATGGCTACACCTTC